This T cell receptor beta chain was sequenced for a study of cytomegalovirus exposure and HLA in healthy donors. Findings of the study overall: In a later analysis, parvovirus B19, influenza, CMV and Epstein-Barr virus appeared linked to several top co-occurrence clusters. A few CMV-associated chains proved CMV antigen-specific in vitro. CMV serostatus was the only immune exposure information that was available. A later examination showed that TCR association rates differed by HLA locus, with DRB1 most and HLA-C fewest.

CDR1 and CDR2 (germline): SEHNR, FQNEAQ (reference sequence). Between the trimmed V and J ends, which lost 3 bases and 2 bases, there was a span of 19 bases. This CDR3 has 18 residues. Primers for the PCR totalled 60 Vbeta and 13 Jbeta. Sequencing used immunoSEQ multiplex PCR; TCRdb keeps in-frame clones, though not all of them. The repertoire consists of fewer than 150,000 clones, with around three quarters occurring once and the leading ten covering about 6.8%. As concerns this clone: As yet, its antigen is unknown.

The chain is built from TRBV7-9 and TRBJ2-2, with D possibly being TRBD2 (6 bases). This receptor was identified in a woman aged 40 to 50 in good health and CMV-seropositive. Sequencing used PBMCs. The CDR3 region has the DNA TGTGCCAGCAGCTTTGCCCCGACCGGGACTTACAACACCGGGGAGCTGTTTTTT. Translating gives CASSFAPTGTYNTGELFF.